The 32 T cell receptor beta chains listed next were all sequenced from one sample in a study of vaccination effects on CD4 cells after COVID-19. Sequencing was performed with immunoSEQ multiplex PCR; in TCRdb, only in-frame clones are kept and a portion is missing. The data hold 11,000 to 15,000 clones, with over 60% observed a single time. Their antigens are not known. ViraFEST expansion of antigen-specific CD4+ T cells with viral peptide pools preceded sequencing. Having been cultured for roughly 10 days, the cells underwent CD4+ T cell isolation. This individual contracted SARS-CoV-2 between March and December 2020, as verified by PCR. Two doses of either BNT162b2 or mRNA-1273 were given to each participant. The sequenced sample was CD4+ T cells from PBMCs cultured with SARS-CoV-2 spike peptides, obtained after COVID-19 vaccination. The receptors originated from a human donor who had a prior SARS-CoV-2 infection.

The V and J genes are TRBV19 and TRBJ1-2; 7 bases agree with TRBD1. Germline V CDR1 and CDR2: LNHDA, SQIVND (reference sequence). The CDR3 totals 13 residues. V was pared by 5 bases and J by 8 bases, with 8 bases of the junction left unmatched. The CDR3 sequence is CASSQGGPWGYTF. DNA of the CDR3: TGTGCCAGTAGTCAGGGGGGACCTTGGGGCTACACCTTC.

The V call is TRBV15, the J call TRBJ2-5; D possibly corresponds to TRBD2 (5 bases). The CDR3 has 16 residues. The germline CDR1 and CDR2 sequences are LNHNV and YYDKDF (reference sequence). V was cut by 0 bases and J by 5 bases, with 16 bases left in between. The CDR3 coding sequence is TGTGCCACCAGCAGAGATCGGATGGGGTCGGGGGAGACCCAGTACTTC. This encodes CATSRDRMGSGETQYF.

The chain employs TRBV5-1 and TRBJ1-4, with TRBD1 matching over 7 bases. Per the germline V gene, CDR1 is SGHRS and CDR2 is YFSETQ. This CDR3 is built from 15 residues. The V segment lost 4 bases and the J segment 8 bases; nucleotides outside the gene matches: 11. CDR3 coding DNA: TGCGCCAGCAGCGACATACAGGGGAGGGGAGAAAAACTGTTTTTT. Translated, it gives CASSDIQGRGEKLFF.

This clone has just a few counts. The chain employs TRBV5-4 and TRBJ1-6, with D maybe TRBD1 (5 bases). Germline CDR1 SGHNT, CDR2 YYREEE (reference sequence). Trimming stripped 3 bases from V and 8 bases from J, with 12 bases between. This CDR3 is built from 14 residues. The CDR3 is CASSSRGWDSPLHF. CDR3 sequence (DNA): TGTGCCAGCAGCTCACGGGGGTGGGATTCACCCCTCCACTTT.

Here the CDR3 reads CASSPGFGRTGDTEAFF. The CDR3 DNA reads TGTGCCAGCAGCCCCGGATTCGGAAGGACTGGGGACACTGAAGCTTTCTTT. V is TRBV5-8 and J is TRBJ1-1; no definite D call. Looked up from germline, CDR1 is SGHTS and CDR2 is YDEGEE. Trimming removed 4 bases at V and 3 bases at J, with 22 bases between. This CDR3 spans 17 amino acids.

The chain links TRBV30 to TRBJ2-2; D not resolved. Trimming stripped 5 bases from V and 5 bases from J, with 15 bases between. CDR3 length: 14 amino acids. Germline V gives CDR1 GTSNPN, CDR2 SVGIG (reference sequence). This CDR3 is CAWGPGRRTGELFF. The CDR3 bases are TGTGCCTGGGGTCCTGGCCGTCGGACCGGGGAGCTGTTTTTT.

The chain uses TRBV19 and TRBJ2-1; the D is unclear. There are 15 residues in the CDR3. Germline V gene sequence: CDR1 LNHDA, CDR2 SQIVND (reference sequence). Trimming shortened V by 7 bases and J by 0 bases, and 13 bases separated the two germline ends. This CDR3 is CASNTGSASYNEQFF. CDR3 in DNA: TGTGCCAGTAATACTGGATCGGCCTCCTACAATGAGCAGTTCTTC.

Only a few counts were recorded for this clone. The chain links TRBV2 to TRBJ2-7; possibly TRBD1 for D (5 bases). Trimming cost V 6 bases and J 2 bases, with 14 bases left between them. Germline CDR1 is SNHLY and CDR2 is FYNNEI. The CDR3 spans 14 residues. The CDR3 nucleotides are TGTGCCAGCAGCCGACAGAGACCTCCCTACGAGCAGTACTTC. Protein product: CASSRQRPPYEQYF.

This sequence joins TRBV5-1 and TRBJ1-2; no clear D. The germline gives CDR1 SGHRS, CDR2 YFSETQ. The CDR3 covers 14 residues. V was pared by 0 bases and J by 2 bases, with 8 bases between. Here the CDR3 DNA reads TGCGCCAGCAGCTTGGATCCGGGAAACTATGGCTACACCTTC. Translation gives CASSLDPGNYGYTF.

This rearrangement joins TRBV5-1 to TRBJ2-1; TRBD2 agrees at 11 bases. V was pared by 4 bases and J by 6 bases, with 3 bases of the junction left unmatched. In germline, CDR1 is SGHRS, CDR2 YFSETQ. The CDR3 is made up of 14 amino acids. CDR3 loop: CASSLAGGLNEQFF. The CDR3 DNA reads as TGCGCCAGCAGCCTAGCGGGGGGCCTCAATGAGCAGTTCTTC.

CDR3: CASSATTSFAGELFF. As DNA, the CDR3 is TGTGCCAGTAGTGCAACGACTAGTTTTGCCGGGGAGCTGTTTTTT. The genes are TRBV19 and TRBJ2-2; TRBD2 might be the D (6 bases). Per the germline V gene, CDR1 is LNHDA and CDR2 is SQIVND (reference sequence). The CDR3 has 15 residues. Trimming removed 5 bases from V and 6 bases from J, with 16 bases in between.

The chain couples TRBV18 to TRBJ1-5; D not resolved. Trimming took off 2 bases at V and 4 bases at J, with 9 bases between the two ends. The CDR3 sequence is 14 residues long. Germline assignment: CDR1 KGHSH and CDR2 LQKENI. The CDR3 nucleotides read TGTGCCAGCTCACCAACCTCCCCAAATCAGCCCCAGCATTTT. This sequence encodes CASSPTSPNQPQHF. Combining the CDR3 with reference TRBV18 and TRBJ1-5 gives the whole variable domain NAGVMQNPRHLVRRRGQEARLRCSPMKGHSHVYWYRQLPEEGLKFMVYLQKENIIDESGMPKERFSAEFPKEGPSILRIQQVVRGDSAAYFCASSPTSPNQPQHFGDGTRLSIL.

The V gene is TRBV11-3, the J gene TRBJ2-1; either TRBD1 or TRBD2 may supply D (5 bases each). In germline, CDR1 is SGHNT, CDR2 YENEEA. V was pared by 4 bases and J by 0 bases, with 19 bases between. The CDR3 is made up of 18 amino acids. CDR3 DNA: TGTGCCAGCAGCTGGGGACCAGGAAGGGGAAGCTCCTACAATGAGCAGTTCTTC. Translation: CASSWGPGRGSSYNEQFF.

Here the CDR3 reads CASSLAKARETEAFF. The CDR3 coding sequence is TGCGCCAGCAGCTTGGCCAAGGCCAGGGAGACTGAAGCTTTCTTT. The chain links TRBV5-1 to TRBJ1-1, with a weak D call TRBD1 (5 bases). The CDR3 spans 15 residues. The germline V gene has CDR1 SGHRS and CDR2 YFSETQ. Trimming left V 0 bases short and J 5 bases short, with 14 bases between.

V usage is TRBV4-2 and J usage is TRBJ1-3; D gene unclear. Germline lookup yields CDR1 LGHNA and CDR2 YNFKEQ. Trimming pared 0 bases from V and 9 bases from J, leaving 15 bases between. The CDR3 runs to 15 residues. This CDR3 reads CASSQDDRSVGTIYF. Written as DNA, the CDR3 is TGTGCCAGCAGCCAAGATGACCGGTCGGTTGGCACCATATATTTT.

In its sample, this clone was seen once. The gene calls are TRBV5-1 and TRBJ2-5; D is unclear. V dropped 4 bases and J dropped 2 bases, with 3 bases sitting between them. The CDR3 is made up of 11 amino acids. The germline gives CDR1 SGHRS, CDR2 YFSETQ. As DNA, the CDR3 is TGCGCCAGCAGCGAACAAGAGACCCAGTACTTC. Encoded protein: CASSEQETQYF. Supplemented by reference TRBV5-1 and TRBJ2-5, the full variable domain reads KAGVTQTPRYLIKTRGQQVTLSCSPISGHRSVSWYQQTPGQGLQFLFEYFSETQRNKGNFPGRFSGRQFSNSRSEMNVSTLELGDSALYLCASSEQETQYFGPGTRLLVL.

V and J are TRBV15 and TRBJ1-1, with a possible D match to TRBD1 (6 bases). Germline V gene sequence: CDR1 LNHNV, CDR2 YYDKDF (reference sequence). The V end lost 1 base, the J end lost 0 bases, and 15 bases lay between the germline ends. The CDR3 consists of 17 residues. The CDR3 bases are TGTGCCACCAGCAGAGTAAGGGGGATTGGCCTGAACACTGAAGCTTTCTTT. Translation: CATSRVRGIGLNTEAFF.

The gene calls are TRBV6-6 and TRBJ1-3; D gene ambiguous. Looked up from germline, CDR1 is MNHNY and CDR2 is SVGAGI (reference sequence). CDR3 length: 16 amino acids. Between the trimmed V and J ends, which lost 0 bases and 0 bases, there was a span of 9 bases. This CDR3 reads CASSYSEIRSGNTIYF. CDR3 coding DNA: TGTGCCAGCAGTTACTCCGAGATCCGCTCTGGAAACACCATATATTTT.

The CDR3 sequence is CASSPGVPSTYEQYF. For the CDR3, the DNA is TGTGCCAGCTCACCGGGTGTCCCTTCCACCTACGAGCAGTACTTC. The genes are TRBV18 and TRBJ2-7; no clear D. V was clipped by 3 bases and J by 2 bases, with 14 bases between them. The CDR3 is made up of 15 amino acids. In germline, CDR1 is KGHSH, CDR2 LQKENI.

This clone was picked up one time. The V call is TRBV9, the J call TRBJ2-3; D is ambiguous. The CDR3 covers 15 residues. Per the germline V gene, CDR1 is SGDLS and CDR2 is YYNGEE. V lost 6 bases and J lost 1, with 15 bases in between. The CDR3 sequence is CASTSSGKRTDTQYF. Here the CDR3 DNA reads TGTGCCAGCACCTCGTCTGGTAAACGCACAGATACGCAGTATTTT. Variable domain in full (rest from reference TRBV9 and TRBJ2-3): DSGVTQTPKHLITATGQRVTLRCSPRSGDLSVYWYQQSLDQGLQFLIQYYNGEERAKGNILERFSAQQFPDLHSELNLSSLELGDSALYFCASTSSGKRTDTQYFGPGTRLTVL.

This sequence joins TRBV5-1 and TRBJ2-7; TRBD2 matches 13 bases. This CDR3 has 15 amino acids. The J segment lost 2 bases and the V segment lost 3 bases, leaving 2 bases of the junction unmatched. Germline values: CDR1 SGHRS, CDR2 YFSETQ. This CDR3 reads CASSYGTSGTYEQYF. Written as DNA, the CDR3 is TGCGCCAGCAGCTACGGGACTAGCGGGACCTACGAGCAGTACTTC.

This clone has only a few counts. The V gene is TRBV3-1 (or the pseudogene TRBV3-2), the J gene TRBJ2-7; D is undetermined. CDR1 and CDR2 from the germline V gene are LGHDT and YNNKEL (reference sequence). The CDR3 has 15 residues. Deletions cut 3 bases from V and 7 bases from J, with 19 bases between. The CDR3 nucleotides read TGTGCCAGCAGCCATACACATTTGGGGAAGAGGGAGCAGTACTTC. Its protein product is CASSHTHLGKREQYF.

The V call is TRBV6-2 or TRBV6-3, the J call TRBJ2-5; no definite D call. Germline CDR1 MNHEY, CDR2 SVGEGT. Trimming removed 0 bases at V and 5 bases at J, with 25 bases between. The CDR3 has 19 residues. The CDR3 coding sequence is TGTGCCAGCAGTTACTCTTTTGCGGCGGATCTGATGGTTTCGGAGACCCAGTACTTC. This encodes CASSYSFAADLMVSETQYF.

The chain employs TRBV12-5 and TRBJ2-7; D call uncertain. The CDR3 sequence is 14 residues long. In germline, CDR1 is LGHNT, CDR2 FRNRAP. The V and J ends lost 0 bases and 4 bases respectively, with 10 bases between them. CDR3 nucleotides: TGTGCTAGTGGTTTGGTGTCGGAGAGGTACGAGCAGTACTTC. Encoded protein: CASGLVSERYEQYF.

The gene calls are TRBV6-5 and TRBJ2-7, with D unresolved. Germline V gene lookup returns CDR1 MNHEY and CDR2 SVGAGI. CDR3 length: 12 amino acids. V was shortened by 6 bases and J by 3 bases, with 9 bases between the two germline ends. The CDR3 DNA is TGTGCCAGCAGGTCGACTTACTACGAGCAGTACTTC. It encodes CASRSTYYEQYF.

This clone was counted once. The rearrangement joins TRBV30 to TRBJ1-1; 12 bases are a match to TRBD1. Per germline, CDR1 GTSNPN and CDR2 SVGIG (reference sequence). With 5 bases clipped from V and 10 bases from J, the junction kept 11 bases outside the gene matches. CDR3 size: 14 residues. The CDR3 sequence is CAWSGQGAPILAFF. In nucleotides, the CDR3 is TGTGCCTGGTCGGGACAGGGGGCGCCGATTCTAGCTTTCTTT.

The chain recombines TRBV7-6 with TRBJ2-1; 13 positions agree with TRBD2. The CDR3 has 17 amino acids. J gave up 3 bases and V 2 bases, and 4 bases lay outside the gene matches. CDR1 is SGHVS and CDR2 is FNYEAQ in the germline V gene. CDR3 residues: CASSLMRLAGGYNEQFF. In DNA, the CDR3 is TGTGCCAGCAGCTTAATGAGACTAGCGGGGGGCTACAATGAGCAGTTCTTC.

The V gene is TRBV5-5, the J gene TRBJ1-5; possible D gene TRBD1, 5 bases. This CDR3 has 16 amino acids. The germline V gene encodes CDR1 SGHKS and CDR2 YYEKEE (reference sequence). V lost 0 bases, J lost 2 bases, and 12 bases lay in between. This CDR3 is CASSLGQGGGNQPQHF. The CDR3 region has the DNA TGTGCCAGCAGCTTGGGGCAGGGCGGAGGCAATCAGCCCCAGCATTTT.

This clone was observed a single time. The chain recombines TRBV6-4 with TRBJ1-5, with 9 bases identical to TRBD1. With 4 bases clipped from V and 6 bases from J, the junction kept 7 bases outside the gene matches. This CDR3 contains 15 residues. Per the germline V gene, CDR1 is MRHNA and CDR2 is SNTAGT. CDR3 sequence (DNA): TGTGCCAGCAGTGGCCGGGACAGGGTTTTTCAGCCCCAGCATTTT. As protein: CASSGRDRVFQPQHF.

The chain joins TRBV11-2 to TRBJ2-7; TRBD2 matches 8 bases. Germline CDR1 reads SGHAT; CDR2 reads FQNNGV. The junction had 6 bases not matched to a gene; V was cut back by 5 bases and J by 6 bases. This CDR3 is built from 13 residues. The CDR3 coding sequence is TGTGCCAGCAGCCTAGGACTAGCTAGCGAGCAGTACTTC. Protein: CASSLGLASEQYF.

The chain uses TRBV2 and TRBJ1-6; D is uncertain. Trimming cost V 0 bases and J 10 bases, with 22 bases left between them. This CDR3 has 18 amino acids. Germline CDR1 SNHLY, CDR2 FYNNEI. The CDR3 spells CASSEASPPGLMDSPLHF. The CDR3 coding sequence is TGTGCCAGCAGTGAAGCTTCTCCCCCCGGACTGATGGACTCACCCCTCCACTTT.

By share, this clone counts as medium-sized. The V gene is TRBV7-3, the J gene TRBJ2-5; tentative D call: TRBD1 (6 bases). Trimming removed 4 bases from V and 2 bases from J, with 8 bases in between. CDR1 SGHTA and CDR2 FQGTGA come from the germline V gene. The CDR3 loop spans 13 amino acids. This CDR3 is CASSYGQQETQYF. The CDR3 region has the DNA TGTGCCAGCAGCTACGGACAGCAAGAGACCCAGTACTTC. The complete variable domain, with remaining parts taken from reference TRBV7-3 and TRBJ2-5, reads GAGVSQTPSNKVTEKGKYVELRCDPISGHTALYWYRQSLGQGPEFLIYFQGTGAADDSGLPNDRFFAVRPEGSVSTLKIQRTERGDSAVYLCASSYGQQETQYFGPGTRLLVL.